The 26 T cell receptor beta chains given below trace back to one sample, sequenced in a study of cytomegalovirus exposure and HLA in healthy donors. A multiplex PCR was run with 60 Vbeta primers and 13 Jbeta primers. Using immunoSEQ multiplex PCR, the repertoire was profiled, and TCRdb retains in-frame clones only, with some absent. The table records about 230,000 clones, 75% to 90% of them present only once. The sample consisted of PBMCs. The receptors come from a woman under 30 in good health and CMV-seronegative.

The gene calls are TRBV5-1 and TRBJ1-2; 10 nucleotides agree with TRBD1. Germline loops: CDR1 SGHRS, CDR2 YFSETQ. The CDR3 is 15 amino acids. The junction had 9 bases not matched to a gene; V was cut back by 4 bases and J by 6 bases. For the CDR3, the DNA is TGCGCCAGCAGCGCCACAACGACAGGGGGCGATGGCTACACCTTC. This translates into CASSATTTGGDGYTF.

This rearrangement joins TRBV19 to TRBJ2-2; 8 bases are a match to TRBD1. J was trimmed by 3 bases and V by 3 bases; bases with no gene match: 3. The germline gives CDR1 LNHDA, CDR2 SQIVND (reference sequence). The CDR3 runs to 15 residues. CDR3 DNA sequence: TGTGCCAGTAGTATCGCAGGGGGCCACACCGGGGAGCTGTTTTTT. Translation gives CASSIAGGHTGELFF. Using reference TRBV19 and TRBJ2-2 for the parts outside the CDR3, the full variable domain is DGGITQSPKYLFRKEGQNVTLSCEQNLNHDAMYWYRQDPGQGLRLIYYSQIVNDFQKGDIAEGYSVSREKKESFPLTVTSAQKNPTAFYLCASSIAGGHTGELFFGEGSRLTVL.

The sample holds one count of this clone. In DNA, the CDR3 is TGTGCCAGCAGCTTATTCCCGGGACTAGCGGTTAATGAGCAGTTCTTC. Translating it yields CASSLFPGLAVNEQFF. V is TRBV7-2 and J is TRBJ2-1; 11 bases agree with TRBD2. Germline assignment: CDR1 SGHTA and CDR2 FQGNSA. The CDR3 loop spans 16 amino acids. Trimming cost V 2 bases and J 7 bases; bases outside gene matches: 7.

The V and J genes are TRBV6-1 and TRBJ1-5; D uncertain. Looked up from germline, CDR1 is MNHNS and CDR2 is SASEGT. Trimming took 8 bases from V and 5 from J, leaving 13 bases between them. The CDR3 has 13 amino acids. As DNA, the CDR3 is TGTGCCAGCGTGCGAGGAGGCGATCAGCCCCAGCATTTT. Its protein product is CASVRGGDQPQHF.

The chain employs TRBV25-1 and TRBJ2-6; D possibly corresponds to TRBD2 (6 bases). CDR1 and CDR2 from the germline V gene are MGHDK and SYGVNS. V was trimmed by 3 bases and J by 4 bases, leaving 16 bases between them. The CDR3 totals 17 residues. The CDR3 DNA reads TGTGCCAGCAGTGAGGGACTGACCTACTCCGGGGCCAACGTCCTGACTTTC. Its translation is CASSEGLTYSGANVLTF.

The chain has TRBV10-3 and TRBJ2-1, with 7 nucleotides matching TRBD2. V trimming: 11 bases; J trimming: 9 bases; junction bases outside the gene matches: 19. From germline, CDR1 is ENHRY and CDR2 SYGVKD. The length of the CDR3 is 15 residues. The CDR3 DNA follows: TGTGCCCCCCTATGGGGGGGAGCCAGGTCCGGTGAGCAGTTCTTC. Its translation: CAPLWGGARSGEQFF.

This sequence joins TRBV7-2 and TRBJ2-5; TRBD2 aligns across 9 bases. CDR1 and CDR2 (germline): SGHTA, FQGNSA. The CDR3 is made up of 14 amino acids. Trimming took 5 bases from V and 7 from J; bases not matched to a gene: 8. CDR3 sequence: CASSTLAGTRTQYF. The DNA for the CDR3 is TGTGCCAGCAGCACTCTAGCGGGAACTAGGACCCAGTACTTC.

J is TRBJ2-7 and V is TRBV6-4, with 11 bases that match TRBD2. Germline trimming cut 6 bases from V and 2 bases from J; bases unmatched to any gene: 6. Looked up from germline, CDR1 is MRHNA and CDR2 is SNTAGT. The CDR3 runs to 15 residues. CDR3 sequence: CASRLFSGGAYEQYF. The DNA of the CDR3 is TGTGCCAGCAGGCTATTTAGCGGGGGGGCCTACGAGCAGTACTTC.

The chain employs TRBV5-4 and TRBJ2-5; maybe TRBD2 (6 bases). CDR3 length: 13 amino acids. The ends were cut back, 6 bases at V and 5 bases at J, with 14 bases in the middle. Germline loops: CDR1 SGHNT, CDR2 YYREEE (reference sequence). As DNA, the CDR3 is TGTGCCAGCACCCTTTGGGGGGTGGAGACCCAGTACTTC. It specifies CASTLWGVETQYF.

The CDR3 region has the DNA TGTGCCAGCAGCTTTGGCCCCAGCTCCTACAATGAGCAGTTCTTC. Translated: CASSFGPSSYNEQFF. The V gene is TRBV9, the J gene TRBJ2-1; D not resolved. The CDR3 runs to 15 residues. The V end lost 4 bases, the J end lost 0 bases, and 11 bases lay between the germline ends. CDR1 and CDR2 from the germline V gene are SGDLS and YYNGEE.

This chain uses TRBV10-2 with TRBJ2-4, with D perhaps TRBD1 (5 bases). Trimming took off 6 bases at V and 8 bases at J, with 14 bases between the two ends. Germline V lookup: CDR1 WSHSY, CDR2 SAAADI. The CDR3 length is 13 residues. CDR3 amino acids: CASRGQALDIQYF. The CDR3 DNA reads as TGCGCCAGCAGGGGGCAAGCCCTAGACATTCAGTACTTC.

This chain connects TRBV7-2 to TRBJ2-1; 7 nucleotides match TRBD1. The CDR3 has 14 amino acids. V was clipped by 5 bases and J by 3 bases; unmatched bases: 4. Germline V gene sequence: CDR1 SGHTA, CDR2 FQGNSA. This chain's CDR3 is CASSLQGYYNEQFF. CDR3 DNA sequence: TGTGCCAGCAGCCTACAGGGGTACTACAATGAGCAGTTCTTC.

The chain has TRBV7-4 and TRBJ1-4, with 8 bases aligning to TRBD1. Unmatched junction bases numbered 5, after V lost 1 base and J lost 1 base. The germline gives CDR1 SGHVT, CDR2 SQSDAQ. The CDR3 runs to 17 residues. In DNA, the CDR3 is TGTGCCAGCAGCTTAGTGAGACAGGGGCGAACTAATGAAAAACTGTTTTTT. Translating gives CASSLVRQGRTNEKLFF. Complete variable domain (other parts from reference TRBV7-4 and TRBJ1-4): GAGVSQSPRYKVAKRGRDVALRCDSISGHVTLYWYRQTLGQGSEVLTYSQSDAQRDKSGRPSGRFSAERPERSVSTLKIQRTEQGDSAVYLCASSLVRQGRTNEKLFFGSGTQLSVL.

The gene calls are TRBV27 and TRBJ2-7; no reliable D call. This CDR3 has 15 amino acids. The V and J ends lost 5 bases and 1 base respectively, with 15 bases between them. Germline V gene sequence: CDR1 MNHEY, CDR2 SMNVEV (reference sequence). The CDR3 loop reads CASSPQTRRSYEQYF. The CDR3 DNA is TGTGCCAGCAGTCCGCAGACTCGCCGTTCCTACGAGCAGTACTTC.

The chain links TRBV7-6 to TRBJ2-3, with a possible D match to TRBD2 (5 bases). V was cut by 5 bases and J by 6 bases, with 18 bases left in between. This CDR3 region has 15 residues. The germline V gene has CDR1 SGHVS and CDR2 FNYEAQ. CDR3 sequence: CASSTAVGVGDTQYF. CDR3 sequence (DNA): TGTGCCAGCAGCACCGCTGTCGGGGTGGGCGATACGCAGTATTTT.

This clone was seen only a few times. The chain carries TRBV5-1 and TRBJ1-6, with D unclear. CDR3 length equals 15 residues. Germline assignment: CDR1 SGHRS and CDR2 YFSETQ. V lost 1 base and J lost 6, with 11 bases in between. CDR3 amino acids: CASSLTTGGNSPLHF. DNA of the CDR3: TGCGCCAGCAGCTTGACAACTGGAGGTAATTCACCCCTCCACTTT.

The V and J genes are TRBV7-9 and TRBJ2-7, with D possibly being TRBD1 (6 bases). The CDR3 contains 18 residues. Germline loops: CDR1 SEHNR, CDR2 FQNEAQ (reference sequence). Trimming stripped 4 bases from V and 0 bases from J, with 22 bases between. The CDR3 sequence is CASSSRGFGERSSYEQYF. The CDR3 DNA sequence: TGTGCCAGCAGCTCCAGGGGCTTCGGCGAGCGGAGCTCCTACGAGCAGTACTTC.

This clone occurred once. This chain joins TRBV7-2 and TRBJ2-1, with a possible D match to TRBD2 (5 bases). Germline lookup yields CDR1 SGHTA and CDR2 FQGNSA. The CDR3 spans 14 residues. The germline V and J ends were trimmed by 0 bases and 12 bases, with 15 bases remaining between them. CDR3 sequence (DNA): TGTGCCAGCAGCTTAGCGGGCCTCGGAGGACTGCAGTTCTTC. Translation: CASSLAGLGGLQFF.

This clone has a single count. The chain is built from TRBV6-1 and TRBJ1-2; no definite D call. The CDR3 extends over 13 amino acids. Per germline, CDR1 MNHNS and CDR2 SASEGT. V gave up 6 bases and J gave up 3 bases, with 11 bases separating them. The CDR3 sequence is CASRPAVDYGYTF. The CDR3 DNA is TGTGCCAGCAGGCCCGCGGTTGACTATGGCTACACCTTC.

The V gene is TRBV5-1, the J gene TRBJ1-1, with a tentative D call TRBD1 (5 bases). This CDR3 contains 13 residues. V lost 4 bases to trimming and J lost 4 bases, with 11 bases between them. Germline V lookup: CDR1 SGHRS, CDR2 YFSETQ. CDR3 nucleotide sequence: TGCGCCAGCAGCCTCAGGGTGGCCACTGAAGCTTTCTTT. It codes for CASSLRVATEAFF. The full variable domain, completed using reference TRBV5-1 and TRBJ1-1, is KAGVTQTPRYLIKTRGQQVTLSCSPISGHRSVSWYQQTPGQGLQFLFEYFSETQRNKGNFPGRFSGRQFSNSRSEMNVSTLELGDSALYLCASSLRVATEAFFGQGTRLTVV.

This chain joins TRBV5-1 and TRBJ2-1; 9 bases are shared with TRBD1. Germline V gives CDR1 SGHRS, CDR2 YFSETQ. Trimming at V came to 4 bases and at J to 0 bases, leaving 5 bases not matched to a gene. The CDR3 is 16 amino acids. The CDR3 loop reads CASSTGTGHSYNEQFF. DNA of the CDR3: TGCGCCAGCAGCACGGGGACAGGGCACTCCTACAATGAGCAGTTCTTC. Drawing the rest from reference TRBV5-1 and TRBJ2-1, the complete variable domain is KAGVTQTPRYLIKTRGQQVTLSCSPISGHRSVSWYQQTPGQGLQFLFEYFSETQRNKGNFPGRFSGRQFSNSRSEMNVSTLELGDSALYLCASSTGTGHSYNEQFFGPGTRLTVL.

This clone was found once. The V and J genes are TRBV5-4 and TRBJ1-4; D unclear. CDR3 length equals 14 residues. Germline assignment: CDR1 SGHNT and CDR2 YYREEE (reference sequence). Trimming stripped 1 base from V and 3 bases from J, with 7 bases between. The CDR3 here is CASSLSGANEKLFF. The CDR3 region has the DNA TGTGCCAGCAGCTTGTCCGGGGCTAATGAAAAACTGTTTTTT.

In nucleotides, the CDR3 is TGTGCCAGCAGCCTACGACAGAGCTCTGGAAACACCATATATTTT. Translation: CASSLRQSSGNTIYF. The genes are TRBV7-6 and TRBJ1-3; D is possibly TRBD1 (5 bases). In germline, CDR1 is SGHVS, CDR2 FNYEAQ. V was trimmed by 5 bases and J by 0 bases, leaving 11 bases between them. The CDR3 is 15 residues long.

The V call is TRBV10-2, the J call TRBJ1-5; D remains ambiguous. Germline V gives CDR1 WSHSY, CDR2 SAAADI. Trimming removed 0 bases at V and 3 bases at J, with 6 bases between. This CDR3 comprises 14 residues. CDR3 bases: TGCGCCAGCAGTGAGTCGGCAGTCAATCAGCCCCAGCATTTT. The encoded protein is CASSESAVNQPQHF.

The V and J genes are TRBV7-9 and TRBJ1-1; no clear D. V was clipped by 1 base and J by 1 base, with 4 bases between them. The germline CDR1 and CDR2 sequences are SEHNR and FQNEAQ (reference sequence). This CDR3 spans 13 amino acids. Written as DNA, the CDR3 is TGTGCCAGCAGCTTAGGGCAGAACACTGAAGCTTTCTTT. Its translation is CASSLGQNTEAFF.

The chain combines TRBV5-1 with TRBJ2-7; TRBD2 matches 7 bases. This CDR3 comprises 13 residues. Looked up from germline, CDR1 is SGHRS and CDR2 is YFSETQ. V lost 5 bases and J lost 0; bases outside the gene matches: 2. CDR3 in DNA: TGCGCCAGCAGGGGGGGGAGCTCCTACGAGCAGTACTTC. This sequence encodes CASRGGSSYEQYF.